The 2 T cell receptor beta chains below all came from one sample that was sequenced in a study of blood T cells in healthy people across ages (dated by TCRdb to 2013 to 2016). The library was produced with 5' RACE. TCRdb names Illumina HiSeq 2500 as the instrument used. A second PCR of 7 to 11 cycles was performed with a sample-barcoded 5' primer and a J-beta primer mix. TCRdb ran its own pipeline on the public reads, namely fastp trimming at Q25 and MiXCR clone calling, and kept in-frame beta chains. Rows merge per CDR3 protein into single entries with the most common DNA and genes. The sample contains over 1,300,000 distinct CDR3 sequences, around 59% of them found a single time. 6.7% of the sample lies in the top ten. Input material: blood. These receptors were taken from a man aged 18 to 30 in good health.

The V call is TRBV12-3 or TRBV12-4, the J call TRBJ2-5; 7 positions match TRBD2. There are 15 residues in the CDR3. Trimming cost V 6 bases and J 2 bases; bases outside gene matches: 9. The CDR3 bases are TGTGCCAGCAGCTTCTCCCTAGCGGATCAAGAGACCCAGTACTTC. Translation: CASSFSLADQETQYF.

The CDR3 nucleotides are TGTGCCTGGCGTGGTATCTACGAGCAGTACTTC. Its translation is CAWRGIYEQYF. The chain couples TRBV30 to TRBJ2-7; D unresolved. Germline V gene data show CDR1 as GTSNPN and CDR2 as SVGIG (reference sequence). CDR3 size: 11 residues. Trimming took 5 bases from V and 3 from J, leaving 8 bases between them.